A selection of T cell receptor beta chains follows, all from one sample in a study of post-analysis software for immune sequencing data. From the PCR reads, TCRdb called clonotypes with MiXCR, one entry per CDR3 protein. Here the sample spans fewer than 850,000 distinct CDR3 sequences, 46% being singletons. Sequenced material: blood. The origin of the receptors is a girl aged 10 to 17 with multiple sclerosis. CDR3s leave out the opening cysteine and the closing phenylalanine or tryptophan.

v_call | cdr3_aa
TRBV12-3/TRBV12-4 | ASRTGQDQPQH
TRBV29-1 | SVEQGYSYEQY
TRBV11-2 | ASSPFGAEETQY
TRBV29-1 | SAGSIAQY
TRBV12-3/TRBV12-4 | ASSPQNTGELF
TRBV29-1 | SVQLLSGSNQPQH
TRBV11-2 | ASRRNGLTPQF
TRBV29-1 | SAWARGYNEQF
TRBV6-5 | ASSSWASRSGANVLT
TRBV3-1 | ASSQDLVEDEQY
TRBV29-1 | SVDSGQDYEQY
TRBV5-1 | ASSQGQRGTDTQY
TRBV24-1 | ATSDLKGGGNEQF
TRBV7-3 | ASSFGTGETQY
TRBV27 | ASSWGNPSGRAKEQF
TRBV7-2 | ASSFGGTWGQY
TRBV7-8 | ASSLAFERTVNQPQH
TRBV12-3/TRBV12-4 | ASSRLSRGNAEAF
TRBV12-3/TRBV12-4 | ASSLSGVGANVLT
TRBV7-3 | ASSLTSTTYNEQF
TRBV7-9 | ASSLVGLAAGGNIQY
TRBV5-1 | ASSLGTANYGYT
TRBV20-1 | SAGSSTTGPQH
TRBV20-1 | SAGEGVSARRDTQY
TRBV27 | ASSSWTGRKVTDTQY
TRBV27 | ASSSTPGTPWEQY
TRBV7-2 | ASSPQGAVSYEQY
TRBV7-2 | ASSSNTGSPNEQF
TRBV28 | ASSQWGPLYNEQF
TRBV27 | ASSLGSQVNTEAF
TRBV11-2 | ASSLVGLAEETQY
TRBV6-5 | ASSGTGGEGYGYT
TRBV20-1 | SARDPSEPGFNYGYT
TRBV4-2 | ASSHPGQAHNEQF
TRBV20-1 | SARQLAGERGEQY
TRBV7-6 | ASSLSGNGAEAF
TRBV7-9 | ASSLATVKGEKLF
TRBV15 | ATSRVGTPQH
TRBV5-1 | ASSLSVSGRPADTQY
TRBV7-3 | ASSLSAGEAHNEQF
TRBV5-1 | ASSLQRMNTGELF
TRBV7-2 | ASSLDIGGQGFDIEQF
TRBV29-1 | SVGYWRRETQY
TRBV28 | ASNKPGTSYEQY
TRBV2 | ASSEGGEDTEAF
TRBV20-1 | SAPRDRAGETQY
TRBV20-1 | SAHGGGSTDTQY
TRBV3-1 | ASSQVRNTEAF
TRBV20-1 | SANRLAKGAKNIQY
TRBV11-2 | ASSLDRQSKQF
TRBV4-2 | ASSQEGAGRYEQY
TRBV12-3/TRBV12-4 | ASAVAGVEDTQY
TRBV15 | ATSTLDRAGETQY
TRBV14 | ASSQAPNEQY